The clone carrying this T cell receptor (beta chain) was observed once. Its antigen remains unidentified. These data belong to a study of PD-1 blockade in classical Hodgkin lymphoma. The assay was immunoSEQ multiplex PCR, and TCRdb's table has in-frame clones only and misses some. The sample lists tens of thousands of clones; just over 75% were seen once. Time point specified: cycle 4 day 1 (C4D1), after less than 7 weeks of nivolumab. Exposure to brentuximab vedotin varied, and each patient had relapsed following autologous stem cell transplantation. Whole-study results and caveats: The diversity seen at baseline in complete responders resembled that of newly diagnosed patients. Sources of repertoire differences remain undefined, possibly disease activity or prior therapy. The CD4+ diversity rise by C4D1 was clearest in complete responders. Any patient who commenced nivolumab under 1 year after ASCT was excluded.

The receptor comes from a human donor with classical Hodgkin lymphoma. Source: peripheral blood mononuclear cells (PBMCs), taken before the fourth cycle of nivolumab.

The CDR3 reads CASSLQGGGELFF. The CDR3 coding sequence is TGTGCCAGCAGCCTGCAGGGCGGCGGGGAGCTGTTTTTT. J is TRBJ2-2 and V is TRBV7-3; possible D gene TRBD1, 5 bases. Trimming cost V 5 bases and J 7 bases, with 11 bases left between them. The CDR3 runs to 13 residues. Germline loops: CDR1 SGHTA, CDR2 FQGTGA.